Included here is one T cell receptor beta chain sequence, with context. Its specificity is unknown. V lost 2 bases and J 2 bases, leaving 11 bases between the germline ends. This CDR3 has 15 residues. Germline CDR1 reads MNHEY; CDR2 reads SVGAGI. The data derive from a study of CD4+ T cells in melanoma. Study-level results: In melanoma, neoantigen-specific CD4+ T cells reportedly differed in differentiation state. A reported correlation linked neoantigen-specific CD4+ T cells to CD8+, macrophage and B cell function.

Sequenced by immunoSEQ multiplex PCR; TCRdb stores in-frame clones only, minus some. The sample contains nearly 50,000 clones, 80% to 90% of which appear only once. This chain uses TRBV6-5 with TRBJ2-3, with D maybe TRBD2 (6 bases). This receptor was identified in a human donor with melanoma. The sequenced material came from peripheral blood. The CDR3 here is CASSYQVDYTDTQYF. CDR3 nucleotides: TGTGCCAGCAGTTACCAGGTGGACTACACAGATACGCAGTATTTT.